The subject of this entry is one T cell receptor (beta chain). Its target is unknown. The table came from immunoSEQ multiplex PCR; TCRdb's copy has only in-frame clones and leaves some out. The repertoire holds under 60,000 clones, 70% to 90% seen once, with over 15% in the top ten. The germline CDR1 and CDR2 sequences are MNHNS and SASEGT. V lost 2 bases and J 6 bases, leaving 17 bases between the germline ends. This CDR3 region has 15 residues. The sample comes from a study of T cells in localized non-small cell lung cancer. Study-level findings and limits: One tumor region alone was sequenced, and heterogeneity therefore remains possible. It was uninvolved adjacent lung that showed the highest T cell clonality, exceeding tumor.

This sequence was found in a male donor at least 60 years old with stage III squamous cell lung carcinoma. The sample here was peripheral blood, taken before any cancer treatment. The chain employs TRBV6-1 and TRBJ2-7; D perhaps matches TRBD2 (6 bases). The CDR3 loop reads CASSESYGRSLEQYF. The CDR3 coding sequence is TGTGCCAGCAGTGAAAGTTACGGGAGAAGCCTCGAGCAGTACTTC.